This T cell receptor beta chain comes out of a study of control samples from healthy donors and cancer patients. The method was immunoSEQ multiplex PCR; TCRdb's version includes in-frame clones alone and lacks a portion of them. The data contain roughly 180,000 clones, roughly 94% of them singletons. Germline CDR1 and CDR2: LNHNV and YYDKDF (reference sequence). V lost 3 bases and J lost 2, with 12 bases in between. The CDR3 is 15 amino acids. Sequenced input: blood. This sequence originates from a woman aged 18-29 years in good health. The chain couples TRBV15 to TRBJ2-3; D uncertain. This CDR3 is CATSSPRINTDTQYF. CDR3 sequence (DNA): TGTGCCACCAGCAGTCCGAGAATTAACACAGATACGCAGTATTTT.